These 6 T cell receptor beta chains were all obtained from the same sample, sequenced in a study of early T cells in non-severe SARS-CoV-2 infection. One entry per CDR3 protein results from TCRdb running MiXCR on the 5' RACE reads. Of about 90,000 distinct CDR3 sequences in the sample, 10% to 15% are singletons; the top ten hold about 4.6%. The sequencing here drew on whole blood, taken at baseline. The receptors derive from an adult who was a healthcare worker with PCR-confirmed SARS-CoV-2 infection or an uninfected control (not recorded which).

In its sample, this clonotype was seen many times. The chain uses TRBV10-3 and TRBJ2-3; either TRBD1 or TRBD2 may fit D (5 bases each). From germline, CDR1 is ENHRY and CDR2 SYGVKD. The CDR3 runs to 14 residues. With 11 bases removed from V and 0 bases from J, the gap between germline ends came to 15 bases. The CDR3 DNA is TGTGCCCTCAAGGGGAGCTTTAGCACAGATACGCAGTATTTT. It translates to CALKGSFSTDTQYF.

This clonotype was observed a handful of times. In DNA form, the CDR3 reads TGTGCCAGCAGCTTAGATTTCGGGCAGGAGCAGTTCTTC. Translated, it gives CASSLDFGQEQFF. The rearrangement uses TRBV11-2 and TRBJ2-1; D not resolved. CDR1 and CDR2 (germline): SGHAT, FQNNGV. Trimming removed 0 bases at V and 10 bases at J, with 10 bases between. This CDR3 has 13 amino acids.

The V and J genes are TRBV5-1 and TRBJ2-4; tentative D call: TRBD1 (6 bases). This CDR3 contains 14 residues. Germline V CDR1 and CDR2: SGHRS, YFSETQ. Trimming pared 0 bases from V and 6 bases from J, leaving 10 bases between. This CDR3 reads CASSLEAGANIQYF. Here the CDR3 DNA reads TGCGCCAGCAGCTTGGAGGCAGGGGCAAACATTCAGTACTTC.

This clonotype was seen ten or more times. The V call is TRBV5-6, the J call TRBJ2-5; D might be TRBD1 (5 bases). This CDR3 has 15 residues. The V end was cut by 4 bases, the J end by 2 bases, with 15 bases between. Germline V lookup: CDR1 SGHDT, CDR2 YYEEEE. The CDR3 DNA reads TGTGCCAGCAGCCCAGGGTCCAGCTTACAAGAGACCCAGTACTTC. It translates to CASSPGSSLQETQYF.

V usage is TRBV29-1 and J usage is TRBJ2-7, with TRBD1 identical over 8 bases. V lost 4 bases to trimming and J lost 7 bases; unmatched junction nucleotides: 9. The CDR3 length is 13 residues. CDR1 is SQVTM, CDR2 ANQGSEA, per germline. The CDR3 nucleotides read TGCAGCGTTGGAGCCGGACAGGGCGAGGAGCAGTACTTC. Residues: CSVGAGQGEEQYF.

This rearrangement joins TRBV19 to TRBJ2-1; TRBD2 matches 10 bases. Germline assignment: CDR1 LNHDA and CDR2 SQIVND (reference sequence). The length of the CDR3 is 14 residues. V was pared by 8 bases and J by 4 bases, with 5 bases of the junction left unmatched. In DNA, the CDR3 is TGTGCCAGTTGTCTAGCGGGAGATTACAATGAGCAGTTCTTC. As protein: CASCLAGDYNEQFF.